This T cell receptor beta chain was sequenced for a study of blood T cell repertoires in COVID-19. A note on this clone: This specimen includes other DNA sequences encoding the same CDR3.

The method was immunoSEQ multiplex PCR; TCRdb's version includes in-frame clones alone and lacks a portion of them. The sample lists some 260,000 clones, approximately 91% occurring once. This TCR was sampled from a human donor in a cohort sampled during active COVID-19. The sequencing input was peripheral blood.

CDR3 loop: CASSLAGSSYEQYF. The CDR3 DNA is TGTGCCAGCAGCTTAGCTGGGAGCTCCTACGAGCAGTACTTC. This chain links TRBV7-2 with TRBJ2-7; D is perhaps TRBD2 (5 bases). CDR1 SGHTA and CDR2 FQGNSA come from the germline V gene. The CDR3 is 14 residues long. V gave up 0 bases and J gave up 0 bases, with 6 bases separating them. The full variable domain, completed using reference TRBV7-2 and TRBJ2-7, is GAGVSQSPSNKVTEKGKDVELRCDPISGHTALYWYRQSLGQGLEFLIYFQGNSAPDKSGLPSDRFSAERTGGSVSTLTIQRTQQEDSAVYLCASSLAGSSYEQYFGPGTRLTVT.